Following are 22 T cell receptor beta chains from one sample sequenced in a study of T cell responses to AZD1222 COVID-19 vaccine (dated by TCRdb to the early 2020s). The time point label for this specimen denotes: about 28 days (+/-7) after the second vaccine dose. The library was prepared using the immunoSEQ multiplex PCR assay. Entries here come from immuneACCESS through TCRdb and include only in-frame sequences with V and J called. Some clones fail to appear in such tables; in the studies checked, an unresolved V gene covers under half of the shortfall, and the cause of the remainder is unknown. The table for this sample lists fewer than 150,000 clones; 88% of them were counted only once. The ten largest account for about 3% of the sample. The sequencing used peripheral blood, collected 28 days after the second AZD1222 dose. These receptors originate from an adult who received the AZD1222 COVID-19 vaccine.

This clone has just one count. This chain joins TRBV6-2 or TRBV6-3 and TRBJ2-2; no clear D gene. Between the trimmed V and J ends, which lost 3 bases and 5 bases, there was a span of 10 bases. Per the germline V gene, CDR1 is MNHEY and CDR2 is SVGEGT. This CDR3 is built from 14 residues. The CDR3 DNA follows: TGTGCCAGCAGTTATCTTGAGGCGACCGGGGAGCTGTTTTTT. Amino acid sequence: CASSYLEATGELFF.

This chain links TRBV30 with TRBJ1-3; no reliable D call. CDR3 length equals 11 residues. Germline V CDR1 and CDR2: GTSNPN, SVGIG (reference sequence). Between the trimmed V and J ends, which lost 5 bases and 1 base, there was a span of 3 bases. The CDR3 region is CAWVSGNTIYF. DNA of the CDR3: TGTGCCTGGGTATCTGGAAACACCATATATTTT. The full variable domain, completed using reference TRBV30 and TRBJ1-3, is SQTIHQWPATLVQPVGSPLSLECTVEGTSNPNLYWYRQAAGRGLQLLFYSVGIGQISSEVPQNLSASRPQDRQFILSSKKLLLSDSGFYLCAWVSGNTIYFGEGSWLTVV.

This chain joins TRBV28 and TRBJ1-6, with TRBD1 as a possible D gene (5 bases). Germline loops: CDR1 MDHEN, CDR2 SYDVKM. This CDR3 has 13 residues. Deletions cut 2 bases from V and 13 bases from J, with 12 bases between. CDR3 protein: CASSLEYGGPLHF. The DNA of the CDR3 is TGTGCCAGCAGTTTAGAATACGGGGGGCCCCTCCACTTT.

The genes are TRBV7-9 and TRBJ1-5, with TRBD1 matching 9 bases. This CDR3 has 14 residues. Germline-derived CDR1 and CDR2 are SEHNR and FQNEAQ (reference sequence). The V and J ends lost 5 bases and 7 bases, in that order; junction bases with no gene match: 6. CDR3: CASSEDRGGQPQHF. The CDR3 DNA reads as TGTGCCAGCAGCGAGGACAGGGGAGGCCAGCCCCAGCATTTT.

The chain links TRBV5-1 to TRBJ1-2; the D is unclear. CDR1 is SGHRS and CDR2 is YFSETQ in the germline V gene. Trimming stripped 4 bases from V and 5 bases from J, with 15 bases between. This CDR3 has 14 residues. CDR3 in amino acids: CASSPDLQRYGYTF. As DNA, the CDR3 is TGCGCCAGCAGCCCCGACCTCCAACGTTATGGCTACACCTTC.

The rearrangement joins TRBV7-2 to TRBJ2-3; no definite D call. In germline, CDR1 is SGHTA, CDR2 FQGNSA. V lost 1 base to trimming and J lost 2 bases, with 10 bases between them. The CDR3 is 15 amino acids. This CDR3 is CASSLGLLDTDTQYF. CDR3 bases: TGTGCCAGCAGCTTAGGACTTTTAGACACAGATACGCAGTATTTT.

The rearrangement links TRBV2 to TRBJ1-6; 7 bases match TRBD1. The germline V gene encodes CDR1 SNHLY and CDR2 FYNNEI. Trimming cost V 8 bases and J 3 bases; bases outside gene matches: 10. The CDR3 is 16 residues long. CDR3 in amino acids: CASRARGTVYNSPLHF. The CDR3 bases are TGTGCCAGCCGGGCAAGGGGGACAGTCTATAATTCACCCCTCCACTTT.

The CDR3 region is CASSSGTGNQPQHF. CDR3 sequence (DNA): TGTGCCAGCAGTTCCGGGACAGGAAATCAGCCCCAGCATTTT. V is TRBV27 and J is TRBJ1-5; TRBD1 aligns across 8 bases. Germline CDR1 MNHEY, CDR2 SMNVEV (reference sequence). The V segment lost 4 bases and the J segment 4 bases; nucleotides outside the gene matches: 3. The CDR3 has 14 residues.

The genes are TRBV3-1 (or the pseudogene TRBV3-2) and TRBJ1-1; D remains unclear. V shed 2 bases and J shed 0 bases, with 4 bases lying between them. The V gene's germline CDR1 is LGHDT and CDR2 YNNKEL (reference sequence). The CDR3 runs 13 residues. CDR3 coding DNA: TGTGCCAGCAGCCAATACTTGAACACTGAAGCTTTCTTT. This codes for CASSQYLNTEAFF.

This clone was seen only once. The chain is built from TRBV28 and TRBJ2-3; perhaps D is TRBD1 or TRBD2 (6 bases each). The V end was cut by 8 bases, the J end by 5 bases, with 17 bases between. This CDR3 has 14 residues. The germline V gene has CDR1 MDHEN and CDR2 SYDVKM. The CDR3 is CASAVPGARDTQYF. DNA for the CDR3: TGTGCCAGCGCCGTCCCGGGGGCTAGAGATACGCAGTATTTT.

V usage is TRBV11-3 and J usage is TRBJ1-1; D is possibly TRBD1 (6 bases). Germline CDR1 is SGHNT and CDR2 is YENEEA. This CDR3 is 13 amino acids long. The V end was cut by 6 bases, the J end by 2 bases, with 10 bases between. The CDR3 protein is CASRQGPNTEAFF. The CDR3 DNA is TGTGCCAGCAGACAGGGCCCTAACACTGAAGCTTTCTTT.

V is TRBV4-2 and J is TRBJ1-2; 9 nucleotides match TRBD1. Germline CDR1 and CDR2: LGHNA and YNFKEQ. There are 16 residues in the CDR3. Trimming took 3 bases from V and 2 from J; bases not matched to a gene: 7. This CDR3 is CASSQTGGALNYGYTF. CDR3 nucleotides: TGTGCCAGCAGCCAGACAGGGGGAGCTTTAAACTATGGCTACACCTTC.

This chain links TRBV28 with TRBJ2-7; D may match TRBD1 or TRBD2 (5 bases each). The CDR3 loop spans 13 amino acids. Germline lookup yields CDR1 MDHEN and CDR2 SYDVKM. With 7 bases removed from V and 8 bases from J, the gap between germline ends came to 18 bases. CDR3 sequence (DNA): TGTGCCAGCATCCCCAGGGACCGGTCGAAGCAGTACTTC. It encodes CASIPRDRSKQYF. The whole variable domain, remainder taken from reference TRBV28 and TRBJ2-7, is DVKVTQSSRYLVKRTGEKVFLECVQDMDHENMFWYRQDPGLGLRLIYFSYDVKMKEKGDIPEGYSVSREKKERFSLILESASTNQTSMYLCASIPRDRSKQYFGPGTRLTVT.

This sequence joins TRBV10-3 and TRBJ2-1, with TRBD2 as a possible D gene (6 bases). Trimming cost V 4 bases and J 6 bases, with 13 bases left between them. This CDR3 contains 14 residues. CDR1 and CDR2 (germline): ENHRY, SYGVKD. The CDR3 coding sequence is TGTGCCATCAGTGTCCGGGACTCAGGCAATGAGCAGTTCTTC. Translated, it gives CAISVRDSGNEQFF.

The chain joins TRBV5-1 to TRBJ2-5; a possible D gene is TRBD1 (6 bases). Trimming pared 5 bases from V and 2 bases from J, leaving 13 bases between. Germline loops: CDR1 SGHRS, CDR2 YFSETQ. The CDR3 consists of 14 residues. CDR3: CASRPLQGQETQYF. DNA for the CDR3: TGCGCCAGCAGACCCCTCCAGGGGCAAGAGACCCAGTACTTC.

The V gene is TRBV3-1 (or the pseudogene TRBV3-2), the J gene TRBJ2-3; 7 bases are a match to TRBD1. The junction had 4 bases not matched to a gene; V was cut back by 6 bases and J by 4 bases. Looked up from germline, CDR1 is LGHDT and CDR2 is YNNKEL (reference sequence). This CDR3 is built from 13 residues. The CDR3 spells CASRQGQADTQYF. The CDR3 DNA follows: TGTGCCAGCAGACAGGGGCAAGCAGATACGCAGTATTTT.

The V and J genes are TRBV5-5 and TRBJ2-5; TRBD2 might be the D (6 bases). The CDR3 runs 14 residues. Germline-derived CDR1 and CDR2 are SGHKS and YYEKEE (reference sequence). Trimming took off 6 bases at V and 2 bases at J, with 14 bases between the two ends. The DNA of the CDR3 is TGTGCCAGCACTCGAGGGACTCCGCAAGAGACCCAGTACTTC. It translates to CASTRGTPQETQYF.

The chain uses TRBV5-1 and TRBJ2-2, with 9 bases aligning to TRBD1. V dropped 4 bases and J dropped 1; count of bases not matched to a gene: 5. Per the germline V gene, CDR1 is SGHRS and CDR2 is YFSETQ. The CDR3 has 16 residues. The CDR3 bases are TGCGCCAGCAGCAAACCGGGACAGGGGAACACCGGGGAGCTGTTTTTT. Protein product: CASSKPGQGNTGELFF.

The chain employs TRBV5-1 and TRBJ1-4; TRBD1 matches at 7 bases. CDR3 length equals 14 residues. J lost 3 bases, V lost 4 bases, and 3 bases had no gene match. The germline V gene has CDR1 SGHRS and CDR2 YFSETQ. As DNA, the CDR3 is TGCGCCAGCAGCACCGGGACAGCTAATGAAAAACTGTTTTTT. This translates into CASSTGTANEKLFF.

This rearrangement joins TRBV7-2 to TRBJ1-2; 7 bases are a match to TRBD1. The CDR3 extends over 15 amino acids. V shed 5 bases, J shed 4 bases, and the junction held 10 bases outside the gene matches. CDR1 is SGHTA and CDR2 is FQGNSA in the germline V gene. CDR3 nucleotides: TGTGCCAGCAGCACAAAGGGGGCGCGTGGCTATGGCTACACCTTC. Amino acid sequence: CASSTKGARGYGYTF.

The V call is TRBV15, the J call TRBJ2-6; 9 nucleotides line up with TRBD1. This CDR3 region has 18 residues. Trimming took 0 bases from V and 1 from J; bases not matched to a gene: 4. The germline V gene has CDR1 LNHNV and CDR2 YYDKDF (reference sequence). CDR3 DNA: TGTGCCACCAGCAGAGAAGACAGGGGGAAGTCTGGGGCCAACGTCCTGACTTTC. It encodes CATSREDRGKSGANVLTF.

The J gene is TRBJ2-5, the V gene TRBV15; D ambiguous. Germline CDR1 LNHNV, CDR2 YYDKDF (reference sequence). V lost 0 bases and J 2 bases, leaving 10 bases between the germline ends. The CDR3 is 15 amino acids. CDR3 loop: CATSRDGSRQETQYF. For the CDR3, the DNA is TGTGCCACCAGCAGAGATGGAAGTAGACAAGAGACCCAGTACTTC.